The rows below give T cell receptor beta chains drawn from one sample of a study of cytotoxic CD8 clonotypes in ibrutinib-treated CLL. Some clones are missing from TCRdb's copy, which holds only in-frame ones; the method was immunoSEQ multiplex PCR. The sample has 150,000 or so clones; 79% are singletons. The material was PBMCs, obtained after 12 months of ibrutinib treatment. The receptor source for this set is a human donor with chronic lymphocytic leukemia. Each CDR3 is given with its conserved first and last residue. A D gene is named only where the DNA matches it firmly. A row's size may be missing; if present it is once, few, many or a size class.

clone_size: -
v_call: TRBV6-1
j_call: TRBJ2-7
d_call: TRBD1
cdr3_nt: TGTGCCAGCAGTGACTTGGGACAGGGATTATCCTACGAGCAGTACTTC
cdr3_aa: CASSDLGQGLSYEQYF

clone_size: -
v_call: TRBV30
j_call: TRBJ1-4
d_call: -
cdr3_nt: TGTGCCTGGAGTACCTTGGACCCAACTAATGAAAAACTGTTTTTT
cdr3_aa: CAWSTLDPTNEKLFF

clone_size: -
v_call: TRBV27
j_call: TRBJ2-1
d_call: TRBD2
cdr3_nt: TGTGCCAGCAGACGGGGGGGGGCCGGCAATGAGCAGTTCTTC
cdr3_aa: CASRRGGAGNEQFF

clone_size: -
v_call: TRBV18
j_call: TRBJ1-1
d_call: -
cdr3_nt: TGTGCCAGCTCATCGGAGACGAACACTGAAGCTTTCTTT
cdr3_aa: CASSSETNTEAFF

clone_size: -
v_call: TRBV11-1
j_call: TRBJ2-1
d_call: -
cdr3_nt: TGTGCCAGCAGCTTAGATATCCGGGAGAGCTCCTACAATGAGCAGTTCTTC
cdr3_aa: CASSLDIRESSYNEQFF

clone_size: -
v_call: TRBV10-3
j_call: TRBJ2-7
d_call: TRBD1
cdr3_nt: TGTGCCATCAGTGATCGGGACAGGGGGAAGGACGAGCAGTACTTC
cdr3_aa: CAISDRDRGKDEQYF

clone_size: -
v_call: TRBV6-6
j_call: TRBJ1-1
d_call: -
cdr3_nt: TGTGCCAGCAGGGGGTTAGGCACTGAAGCTTTCTTT
cdr3_aa: CASRGLGTEAFF

clone_size: few
v_call: TRBV27
j_call: TRBJ2-7
d_call: -
cdr3_nt: TGTGCCAGCGGCGCTCGGGACATACCCTACGAGCAGTACTTC
cdr3_aa: CASGARDIPYEQYF

clone_size: -
v_call: TRBV11-2
j_call: TRBJ2-3
d_call: -
cdr3_nt: TGTGCCAGCAGTATCGTTTTGGGAGATACGCAGTATTTT
cdr3_aa: CASSIVLGDTQYF

clone_size: -
v_call: TRBV6-1
j_call: TRBJ2-7
d_call: TRBD2
cdr3_nt: TGTGCCAGCAGTGAGGGACTAGCGGGGTCCTACGAGCAGTACTTC
cdr3_aa: CASSEGLAGSYEQYF

clone_size: -
v_call: TRBV7-2
j_call: TRBJ2-7
d_call: -
cdr3_nt: TGTGCCAGCAGCCCCTCAGGACTCCCGGTGTACGAGCAGTACTTC
cdr3_aa: CASSPSGLPVYEQYF

clone_size: -
v_call: TRBV11-2
j_call: TRBJ1-2
d_call: -
cdr3_nt: TGTGCCAGCAGCTTAGTTGTTCCTCGAAAGGGGGGAAACTATGGCTACACCTTC
cdr3_aa: CASSLVVPRKGGNYGYTF

clone_size: -
v_call: TRBV7-2
j_call: TRBJ2-3
d_call: TRBD2
cdr3_nt: TGTGCCAGCAGCTTAGGGACTAGCGGGAGCGCAGATACGCAGTATTTT
cdr3_aa: CASSLGTSGSADTQYF

clone_size: -
v_call: TRBV7-8
j_call: TRBJ2-2
d_call: TRBD2
cdr3_nt: TGTGCCAGCAGCTTAGAAATATTGCTAGCGGAGTACACCGGGGAGCTGTTTTTT
cdr3_aa: CASSLEILLAEYTGELFF

clone_size: -
v_call: TRBV9
j_call: TRBJ2-1
d_call: TRBD2
cdr3_nt: TGTGCCAGCAGCGTAGCCTGGGGACTACTCTACAATGAGCAGTTCTTC
cdr3_aa: CASSVAWGLLYNEQFF

clone_size: -
v_call: TRBV9
j_call: TRBJ1-2
d_call: TRBD1
cdr3_nt: TGTGCCAGCAGCACACAGGGGGCGTACTATGGCTACACCTTC
cdr3_aa: CASSTQGAYYGYTF

clone_size: once
v_call: TRBV7-2
j_call: TRBJ2-5
d_call: TRBD2
cdr3_nt: TGTGCCAGCAGCTCGGGACTAGCGGGAGGGTCCCACCAAGAGACCCAGTACTTC
cdr3_aa: CASSSGLAGGSHQETQYF

clone_size: -
v_call: TRBV27
j_call: TRBJ2-3
d_call: TRBD2
cdr3_nt: TGTGCCAGCAGTTTGGGGCGGGAGGGTCGAGGCACAGATACGCAGTATTTT
cdr3_aa: CASSLGREGRGTDTQYF

clone_size: -
v_call: TRBV29-1
j_call: TRBJ2-3
d_call: TRBD2
cdr3_nt: TGCAGCGTTGGGAGCGGGAGTCGTACAGATACGCAGTATTTT
cdr3_aa: CSVGSGSRTDTQYF

clone_size: -
v_call: TRBV7-9
j_call: TRBJ1-4
d_call: -
cdr3_nt: TGTGCCAGCAGCTTACCGGGAATAGCTGAAAAACTGTTTTTT
cdr3_aa: CASSLPGIAEKLFF

clone_size: -
v_call: TRBV27
j_call: TRBJ2-1
d_call: TRBD2
cdr3_nt: TGTGCCAGCACCCCCTCGCGGGGGACTAGCGGGAGGTATGAGCAGTTCTTC
cdr3_aa: CASTPSRGTSGRYEQFF

clone_size: -
v_call: TRBV9
j_call: TRBJ2-7
d_call: -
cdr3_nt: TGTGCCAGCAGCGTTAGCCCCTGGGCCTACGAGCAGTACTTC
cdr3_aa: CASSVSPWAYEQYF

clone_size: -
v_call: TRBV14
j_call: TRBJ2-7
d_call: -
cdr3_nt: TGTGCCAGCAGGAACTCCTACGAGCAGTACTTC
cdr3_aa: CASRNSYEQYF

clone_size: -
v_call: TRBV5-6
j_call: TRBJ2-7
d_call: -
cdr3_nt: TGTGCCAGCAGCTTGTTACAGGGAACCTACGAGCAGTACTTC
cdr3_aa: CASSLLQGTYEQYF

clone_size: -
v_call: TRBV5-4
j_call: TRBJ2-1
d_call: -
cdr3_nt: TGTGCCAGCAGCCGGACAGTTTACGGTTCCTACAATGAGCAGTTCTTC
cdr3_aa: CASSRTVYGSYNEQFF

clone_size: -
v_call: TRBV4-1
j_call: TRBJ2-1
d_call: TRBD1
cdr3_nt: TGCGCCAGCAGCCAGGGACAGGGGGGTCAAGGTGAGCAGTTCTTC
cdr3_aa: CASSQGQGGQGEQFF

clone_size: -
v_call: TRBV9
j_call: TRBJ2-5
d_call: TRBD2
cdr3_nt: TGTGCCAGCAGCGGCCCTAGCGGGAGGGTCGCGGAGACCCAGTACTTC
cdr3_aa: CASSGPSGRVAETQYF